This TCR beta chain was profiled in a study of human T cells and chemical hapten exposure. The study's findings and limits: Counts of TCRs above 1 in 1000 frequency stayed unchanged with DPC sensitization. Against controls, expanded TCRs gave rise to significantly more large CDR3 similarity clusters.

This CDR3 is built from 15 residues. Germline lookup yields CDR1 LNHDA and CDR2 SQIVND (reference sequence). Trimming removed 7 bases from V and 5 bases from J; junction bases left unmatched: 9. This clonotype was observed a handful of times. Its antigen is as yet unknown. Time point given: pre-sensitization, week 0. Treatment of the sample: therapeutic diphenylcyclopropenone sensitization with weekly scalp DPC. The drawing of blood occurred before each patch test was applied. The library gave individual cDNA molecules unique molecular identifiers. MiXCR was run by TCRdb on the RACE reads, yielding one entry per CDR3 protein. Here the sample spans approximately 60,000 distinct CDR3 sequences, approximately 10% being singletons.

The specimen was whole blood, collected in connection with sensitization to the hapten diphenylcyclopropenone (DPC). The rearrangement uses TRBV19 and TRBJ1-4; 8 bases line up with TRBD1. This receptor was taken from a man between 40 and 49 years old with alopecia areata. Some clones in this sample may be carry-over from other donors' samples. The CDR3 is CASNPNRGGNEKLFF. CDR3 DNA sequence: TGTGCCAGTAACCCCAACAGGGGGGGAAATGAAAAACTGTTTTTT.